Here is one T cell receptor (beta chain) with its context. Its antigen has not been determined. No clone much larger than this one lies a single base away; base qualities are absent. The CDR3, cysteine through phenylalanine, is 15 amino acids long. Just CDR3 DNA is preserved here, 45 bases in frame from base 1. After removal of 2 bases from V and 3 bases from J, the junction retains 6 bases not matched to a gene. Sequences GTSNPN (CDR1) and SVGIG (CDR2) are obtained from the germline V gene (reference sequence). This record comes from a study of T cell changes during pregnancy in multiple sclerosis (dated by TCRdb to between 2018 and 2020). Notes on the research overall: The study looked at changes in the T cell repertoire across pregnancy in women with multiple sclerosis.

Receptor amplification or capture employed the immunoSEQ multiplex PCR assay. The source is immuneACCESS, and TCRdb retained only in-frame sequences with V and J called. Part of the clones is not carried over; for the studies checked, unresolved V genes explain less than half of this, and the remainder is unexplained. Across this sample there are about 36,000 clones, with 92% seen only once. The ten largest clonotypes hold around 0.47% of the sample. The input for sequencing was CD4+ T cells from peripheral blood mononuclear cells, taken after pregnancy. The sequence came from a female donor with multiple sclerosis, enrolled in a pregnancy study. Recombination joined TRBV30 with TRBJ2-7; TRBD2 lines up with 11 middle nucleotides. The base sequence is TGTGCCTGGAGTCATAGCGGGAGGGCCGACTACGAGCAGTACTTC. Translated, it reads CAWSHSGRADYEQYF. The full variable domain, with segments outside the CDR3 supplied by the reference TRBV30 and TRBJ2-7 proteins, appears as SQTIHQWPATLVQPVGSPLSLECTVEGTSNPNLYWYRQAAGRGLQLLFYSVGIGQISSEVPQNLSASRPQDRQFILSSKKLLLSDSGFYLCAWSHSGRADYEQYFGPGTRLTVT.